These T cell receptor beta chains were read from a single sample in a study of blood T cell repertoires in COVID-19. Libraries were prepared by immunoSEQ multiplex PCR; TCRdb keeps only in-frame clonotypes and omits some of them. The table records just over 60,000 clones, 80% of them present only once. Material: peripheral blood. Receptors were obtained from a man aged 25 to 40 with COVID-19, enrolled during active disease. Both conserved end residues are part of each CDR3. The order of the fields is J gene, clone size, V gene, D gene, CDR3 protein, CDR3 DNA. D genes are given only for firm matches. Clone sizes are given selectively: once, few, many, or a class where the clone is expanded.

J gene: TRBJ1-5
clone size: NA
V gene: TRBV30
D gene: NA
CDR3 protein: CACGGSGNQPQHF
CDR3 DNA: TGTGCCTGCGGGGGTAGTGGCAATCAGCCCCAGCATTTT

J gene: TRBJ2-1
clone size: NA
V gene: TRBV6-5
D gene: TRBD1
CDR3 protein: CASSLQGNSYNEQFF
CDR3 DNA: TGTGCCAGCAGTTTACAGGGGAACTCCTACAATGAGCAGTTCTTC

J gene: TRBJ1-4
clone size: NA
V gene: TRBV19
D gene: TRBD1
CDR3 protein: CASSMGDSNEKLFF
CDR3 DNA: TGTGCCAGTAGTATGGGGGACAGTAATGAAAAACTGTTTTTT

J gene: TRBJ2-7
clone size: NA
V gene: TRBV6-1
D gene: TRBD2
CDR3 protein: CASSVLAGVIYEQYF
CDR3 DNA: TGTGCCAGCAGCGTACTAGCGGGGGTGATCTACGAGCAGTACTTC

J gene: TRBJ2-5
clone size: NA
V gene: TRBV5-1
D gene: TRBD2
CDR3 protein: CASGGGPDQETQYF
CDR3 DNA: TGCGCCAGCGGCGGGGGGCCCGACCAAGAGACCCAGTACTTC

J gene: TRBJ2-5
clone size: NA
V gene: TRBV11-3
D gene: TRBD2
CDR3 protein: CASSSYTPGLAGETQYF
CDR3 DNA: TGTGCCAGCAGCTCGTACACTCCGGGACTAGCGGGAGAGACCCAGTACTTC

J gene: TRBJ2-5
clone size: NA
V gene: TRBV4-1
D gene: NA
CDR3 protein: CASSQSRWLWETQYF
CDR3 DNA: TGCGCCAGCAGCCAGTCCAGGTGGCTGTGGGAGACCCAGTACTTC

J gene: TRBJ1-2
clone size: NA
V gene: TRBV6-5
D gene: TRBD1
CDR3 protein: CASLNGQGAFYGYTF
CDR3 DNA: TGTGCCAGCCTAAACGGACAGGGGGCCTTCTATGGCTACACCTTC

J gene: TRBJ2-2
clone size: once
V gene: TRBV7-3
D gene: TRBD1
CDR3 protein: CASSSRQGATGELFF
CDR3 DNA: TGTGCCAGCAGCTCGCGACAGGGGGCAACCGGGGAGCTGTTTTTT

J gene: TRBJ2-7
clone size: NA
V gene: TRBV28
D gene: TRBD1
CDR3 protein: CASSLGIGQGLSSYEQYF
CDR3 DNA: TGTGCCAGCAGTTTGGGGATAGGACAGGGGCTAAGCTCCTACGAGCAGTACTTC

J gene: TRBJ2-7
clone size: once
V gene: TRBV5-1
D gene: TRBD1
CDR3 protein: CASSLAGTGSTYEQYF
CDR3 DNA: TGCGCCAGCAGCTTAGCCGGGACAGGGAGTACCTACGAGCAGTACTTC

J gene: TRBJ2-3
clone size: NA
V gene: TRBV24-1
D gene: TRBD1
CDR3 protein: CATSDATGPHTDTQYF
CDR3 DNA: TGTGCCACCAGTGACGCGACAGGGCCTCACACAGATACGCAGTATTTT

J gene: TRBJ2-1
clone size: NA
V gene: TRBV24-1
D gene: TRBD2
CDR3 protein: CATSDFGSGTMSYNEQFF
CDR3 DNA: TGTGCCACCAGTGATTTTGGTAGCGGGACGATGTCCTACAATGAGCAGTTCTTC

J gene: TRBJ2-2
clone size: NA
V gene: TRBV10-3
D gene: NA
CDR3 protein: CAISPRGSGELFF
CDR3 DNA: TGTGCCATCAGCCCGAGGGGGTCCGGGGAGCTGTTTTTT

J gene: TRBJ2-3
clone size: NA
V gene: TRBV28
D gene: TRBD2
CDR3 protein: CASISSGVLTDTQYF
CDR3 DNA: TGTGCCAGCATCTCTAGCGGGGTCCTCACAGATACGCAGTATTTT

J gene: TRBJ2-4
clone size: NA
V gene: TRBV28
D gene: TRBD2
CDR3 protein: CASSFSGGIENIQYF
CDR3 DNA: TGTGCCAGCAGTTTTTCCGGGGGGATCGAGAACATTCAGTACTTC

J gene: TRBJ1-5
clone size: NA
V gene: TRBV4-2
D gene: NA
CDR3 protein: CASSQEGLINQPQHF
CDR3 DNA: TGTGCCAGCAGCCAGGAGGGACTGATCAATCAGCCCCAGCATTTT

J gene: TRBJ2-2
clone size: NA
V gene: TRBV29-1
D gene: TRBD2
CDR3 protein: CSVMGLAGGQNTGELFF
CDR3 DNA: TGCAGCGTTATGGGACTAGCGGGGGGCCAAAACACCGGGGAGCTGTTTTTT

J gene: TRBJ1-4
clone size: NA
V gene: TRBV11-3
D gene: TRBD1
CDR3 protein: CASSSGQGREKLFF
CDR3 DNA: TGTGCCAGCAGCTCCGGACAGGGACGTGAAAAACTGTTTTTT

J gene: TRBJ2-5
clone size: once
V gene: TRBV21-1
D gene: NA
CDR3 protein: CASSKGACGGRETQYF
CDR3 DNA: TGTGCCAGCAGCAAAGGGGCTTGCGGGGGTAGAGAGACCCAGTACTTC

J gene: TRBJ2-1
clone size: NA
V gene: TRBV3-1/TRBV3-2
D gene: TRBD2
CDR3 protein: CASSQMGGNEQFF
CDR3 DNA: TGTGCCAGCAGCCAGATGGGGGGGAATGAGCAGTTCTTC

J gene: TRBJ1-4
clone size: NA
V gene: TRBV29-1
D gene: TRBD1
CDR3 protein: CSVEGQGAGKLFF
CDR3 DNA: TGCAGCGTTGAGGGACAGGGGGCTGGAAAACTGTTTTTT

J gene: TRBJ2-3
clone size: NA
V gene: TRBV6-5
D gene: NA
CDR3 protein: CASTLPGDTDTQYF
CDR3 DNA: TGTGCCAGCACCCTGCCGGGGGACACAGATACGCAGTATTTT

J gene: TRBJ1-6
clone size: NA
V gene: TRBV2
D gene: NA
CDR3 protein: CASSKGPLGQSNIYNSPLHF
CDR3 DNA: TGTGCCAGCAGTAAAGGGCCACTAGGACAGTCGAACATTTATAATTCACCCCTCCACTTT

J gene: TRBJ2-3
clone size: NA
V gene: TRBV3-1/TRBV3-2
D gene: NA
CDR3 protein: CASSPTGTSTDTQYF
CDR3 DNA: TGTGCCAGCAGCCCGACAGGCACCAGCACAGATACGCAGTATTTT

J gene: TRBJ2-7
clone size: NA
V gene: TRBV6-9
D gene: TRBD2
CDR3 protein: CASTTPGTGGEGYEQYF
CDR3 DNA: TGTGCCAGCACCACCCCAGGAACGGGAGGAGAAGGGTACGAGCAGTACTTC

J gene: TRBJ2-7
clone size: NA
V gene: TRBV7-2
D gene: NA
CDR3 protein: CASSLRQATYEQYF
CDR3 DNA: TGTGCCAGCAGCTTACGGCAGGCGACCTACGAGCAGTACTTC

J gene: TRBJ2-1
clone size: NA
V gene: TRBV19
D gene: TRBD2
CDR3 protein: CASSIPTSGSDEQFF
CDR3 DNA: TGTGCCAGTAGTATTCCCACTAGCGGGAGTGATGAGCAGTTCTTC

J gene: TRBJ1-1
clone size: NA
V gene: TRBV27
D gene: NA
CDR3 protein: CASSSQPLGNTEAFF
CDR3 DNA: TGTGCCAGCAGTTCCCAACCGCTAGGGAACACTGAAGCTTTCTTT

J gene: TRBJ2-1
clone size: NA
V gene: TRBV7-2
D gene: NA
CDR3 protein: CASSLVDSAYNEQFF
CDR3 DNA: TGTGCCAGCAGCTTAGTTGATAGCGCTTACAATGAGCAGTTCTTC

J gene: TRBJ1-6
clone size: many
V gene: TRBV6-5
D gene: NA
CDR3 protein: CASRQENSPLHF
CDR3 DNA: TGTGCCAGCAGACAGGAAAATTCACCCCTCCACTTT

J gene: TRBJ1-1
clone size: NA
V gene: TRBV9
D gene: TRBD1
CDR3 protein: CASSVAQGGTEAFF
CDR3 DNA: TGTGCCAGCAGCGTAGCGCAGGGGGGAACTGAAGCTTTCTTT

J gene: TRBJ2-1
clone size: once
V gene: TRBV7-8
D gene: TRBD2
CDR3 protein: CASSSAGRGRAEDNEQFF
CDR3 DNA: TGTGCCAGCAGCTCCGCAGGTCGCGGGAGGGCCGAGGACAATGAGCAGTTCTTC

J gene: TRBJ2-5
clone size: NA
V gene: TRBV29-1
D gene: NA
CDR3 protein: CSVASRVGETQYF
CDR3 DNA: TGCAGCGTTGCATCCAGGGTAGGAGAGACCCAGTACTTC

J gene: TRBJ1-1
clone size: NA
V gene: TRBV12-3/TRBV12-4
D gene: NA
CDR3 protein: CASSLIAGEAFF
CDR3 DNA: TGTGCCAGCAGTTTAATCGCAGGAGAAGCTTTCTTT

J gene: TRBJ1-2
clone size: NA
V gene: TRBV30
D gene: NA
CDR3 protein: CAWSVLEGAPVYGYTF
CDR3 DNA: TGTGCCTGGAGTGTACTAGAGGGAGCTCCTGTCTATGGCTACACCTTC

J gene: TRBJ2-2
clone size: NA
V gene: TRBV28
D gene: NA
CDR3 protein: CASSFGGASTGELFF
CDR3 DNA: TGTGCCAGCAGTTTCGGAGGGGCAAGCACCGGGGAGCTGTTTTTT

J gene: TRBJ2-2
clone size: NA
V gene: TRBV19
D gene: NA
CDR3 protein: CASSIEAQGRGELFF
CDR3 DNA: TGTGCCAGTAGTATTGAGGCTCAGGGTAGAGGAGAGCTGTTTTTT

J gene: TRBJ2-3
clone size: NA
V gene: TRBV7-3
D gene: TRBD2
CDR3 protein: CASSLLAGGPLDTQYF
CDR3 DNA: TGTGCCAGCAGCCTACTAGCGGGGGGGCCGTTAGATACGCAGTATTTT

J gene: TRBJ2-1
clone size: NA
V gene: TRBV4-1
D gene: NA
CDR3 protein: CASSLNARNEQFF
CDR3 DNA: TGCGCCAGCAGCCTCAACGCGCGCAATGAGCAGTTCTTC

J gene: TRBJ2-2
clone size: few
V gene: TRBV18
D gene: NA
CDR3 protein: CASSLSLQGNTGELFF
CDR3 DNA: TGTGCCAGCTCACTGAGCTTACAGGGGAACACCGGGGAGCTGTTTTTT

J gene: TRBJ2-7
clone size: NA
V gene: TRBV3-1/TRBV3-2
D gene: TRBD1
CDR3 protein: CASSPKEGTGVYEQYF
CDR3 DNA: TGTGCCAGCAGCCCCAAGGAAGGGACAGGTGTTTACGAGCAGTACTTC

J gene: TRBJ2-7
clone size: few
V gene: TRBV24-1
D gene: NA
CDR3 protein: CAAPPPRFEENYEQYF
CDR3 DNA: TGTGCCGCACCACCCCCAAGGTTCGAGGAAAACTACGAGCAGTACTTC

J gene: TRBJ2-5
clone size: NA
V gene: TRBV28
D gene: NA
CDR3 protein: CASSPTGAGETQYF
CDR3 DNA: TGTGCCAGCAGCCCTACAGGGGCGGGGGAGACCCAGTACTTC

J gene: TRBJ2-5
clone size: NA
V gene: TRBV7-2
D gene: NA
CDR3 protein: CASSPGSQETQYF
CDR3 DNA: TGTGCCAGCAGCCCGGGTTCCCAAGAGACCCAGTACTTC

J gene: TRBJ2-7
clone size: once
V gene: TRBV7-2
D gene: TRBD2
CDR3 protein: CASSSSGGLSYEQYF
CDR3 DNA: TGTGCCAGCAGCTCCAGCGGGGGGTTGTCCTACGAGCAGTACTTC

J gene: TRBJ2-7
clone size: NA
V gene: TRBV28
D gene: TRBD1
CDR3 protein: CASTGTGAYEQYF
CDR3 DNA: TGTGCCAGCACCGGGACAGGGGCCTACGAGCAGTACTTC

J gene: TRBJ2-3
clone size: NA
V gene: TRBV4-2
D gene: TRBD2
CDR3 protein: CASSQVGTGTSGRTDTQYF
CDR3 DNA: TGTGCCAGCAGCCAAGTTGGGACCGGGACTAGCGGGCGCACAGATACGCAGTATTTT

J gene: TRBJ2-2
clone size: NA
V gene: TRBV4-3
D gene: NA
CDR3 protein: CASSLQGGHGELFF
CDR3 DNA: TGCGCCAGCAGCCTACAGGGTGGTCACGGGGAGCTGTTTTTT

J gene: TRBJ1-3
clone size: large
V gene: TRBV5-8
D gene: TRBD1
CDR3 protein: CASSSPGQRGNTIYF
CDR3 DNA: TGTGCCAGCAGCTCCCCGGGACAGAGAGGAAACACCATATATTTT

J gene: TRBJ1-3
clone size: NA
V gene: TRBV5-1
D gene: NA
CDR3 protein: CASSLFSPGGNTIYF
CDR3 DNA: TGCGCCAGCAGCTTGTTTAGTCCAGGGGGAAACACCATATATTTT

J gene: TRBJ2-4
clone size: NA
V gene: TRBV6-1
D gene: TRBD2
CDR3 protein: CASSEETSGGNIQYF
CDR3 DNA: TGTGCCAGCAGTGAAGAAACTAGCGGGGGTAACATTCAGTACTTC

J gene: TRBJ2-1
clone size: NA
V gene: TRBV7-2
D gene: NA
CDR3 protein: CASSSPSYNEQFF
CDR3 DNA: TGTGCCAGCAGCTCCCCCTCTTACAATGAGCAGTTCTTC

J gene: TRBJ2-7
clone size: NA
V gene: TRBV6-2/TRBV6-3
D gene: NA
CDR3 protein: CASSYDSSSYEQYF
CDR3 DNA: TGTGCCAGCAGTTATGACAGCAGCTCCTACGAGCAGTACTTC

J gene: TRBJ1-2
clone size: NA
V gene: TRBV6-2/TRBV6-3
D gene: TRBD1
CDR3 protein: CASSYRDRGHGYTF
CDR3 DNA: TGTGCCAGCAGTTACCGGGACAGGGGACATGGCTACACCTTC